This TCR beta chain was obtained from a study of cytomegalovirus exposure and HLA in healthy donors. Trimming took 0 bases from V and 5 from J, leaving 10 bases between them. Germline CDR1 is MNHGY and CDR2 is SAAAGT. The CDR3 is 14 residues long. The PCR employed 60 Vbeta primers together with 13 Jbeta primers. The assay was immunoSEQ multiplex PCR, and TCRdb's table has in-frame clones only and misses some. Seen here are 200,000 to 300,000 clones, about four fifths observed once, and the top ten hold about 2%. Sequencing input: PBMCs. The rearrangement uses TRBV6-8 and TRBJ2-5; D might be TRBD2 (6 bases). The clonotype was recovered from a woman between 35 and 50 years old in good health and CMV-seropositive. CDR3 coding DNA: TGTGCCAGCAGTTACTCGACCGGGAGCGAGACCCAGTACTTC. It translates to CASSYSTGSETQYF.